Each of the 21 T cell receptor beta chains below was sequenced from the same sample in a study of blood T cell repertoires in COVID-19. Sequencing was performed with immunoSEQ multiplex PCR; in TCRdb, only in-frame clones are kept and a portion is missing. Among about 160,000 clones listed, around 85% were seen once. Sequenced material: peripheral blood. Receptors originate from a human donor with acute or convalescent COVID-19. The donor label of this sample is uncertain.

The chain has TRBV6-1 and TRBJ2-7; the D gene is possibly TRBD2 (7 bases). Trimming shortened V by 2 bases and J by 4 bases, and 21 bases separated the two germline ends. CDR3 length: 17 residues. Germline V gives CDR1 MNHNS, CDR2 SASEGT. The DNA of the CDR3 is TGTGCCAGCAGTGAATGGGGGGGAGGGGCAGGGGCATACGAGCAGTACTTC. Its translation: CASSEWGGGAGAYEQYF.

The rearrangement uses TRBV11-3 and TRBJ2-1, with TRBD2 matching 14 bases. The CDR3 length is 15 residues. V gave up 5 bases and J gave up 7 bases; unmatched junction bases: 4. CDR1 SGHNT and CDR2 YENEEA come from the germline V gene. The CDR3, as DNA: TGTGCCAGCAGCCGTAGGACTAGCGGGGGGAATGAGCAGTTCTTC. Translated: CASSRRTSGGNEQFF.

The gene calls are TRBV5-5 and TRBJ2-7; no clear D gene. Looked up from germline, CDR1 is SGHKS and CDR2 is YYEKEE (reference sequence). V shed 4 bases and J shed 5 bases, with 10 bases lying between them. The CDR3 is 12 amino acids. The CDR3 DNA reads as TGTGCCAGCAGCCTCCGGTTTAACGAGCAGTACTTC. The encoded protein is CASSLRFNEQYF.

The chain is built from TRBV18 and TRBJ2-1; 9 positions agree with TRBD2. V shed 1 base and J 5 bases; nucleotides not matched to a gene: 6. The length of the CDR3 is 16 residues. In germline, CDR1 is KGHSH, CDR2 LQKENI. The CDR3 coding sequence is TGTGCCAGCTCACCACAGCGGGGGGCACTAAACAATGAGCAGTTCTTC. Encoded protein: CASSPQRGALNNEQFF.

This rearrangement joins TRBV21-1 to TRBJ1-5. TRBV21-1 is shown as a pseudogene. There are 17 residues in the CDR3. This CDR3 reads CASSSTNRGSKNQPQHF. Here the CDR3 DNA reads TGTGCCAGCAGCTCCACCAACCGGGGATCGAAAAATCAGCCCCAGCATTTT.

DNA of the CDR3: TGTGCCAGCAGCGCCCCCGGGGGGAGGAACACTGAAGCTTTCTTT. Its protein is CASSAPGGRNTEAFF. The chain employs TRBV7-2 and TRBJ1-1, with a tentative D call TRBD1 (5 bases). V lost 5 bases and J 1 base, leaving 14 bases between the germline ends. Per germline, CDR1 SGHTA and CDR2 FQGNSA. The CDR3 contains 15 residues.

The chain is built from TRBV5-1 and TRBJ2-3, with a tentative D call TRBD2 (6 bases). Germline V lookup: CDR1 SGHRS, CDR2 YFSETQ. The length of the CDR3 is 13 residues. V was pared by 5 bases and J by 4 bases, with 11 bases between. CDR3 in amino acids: CASRGGSADTQYF. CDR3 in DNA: TGCGCCAGCAGAGGAGGGTCGGCAGATACGCAGTATTTT. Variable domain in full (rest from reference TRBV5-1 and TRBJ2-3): KAGVTQTPRYLIKTRGQQVTLSCSPISGHRSVSWYQQTPGQGLQFLFEYFSETQRNKGNFPGRFSGRQFSNSRSEMNVSTLELGDSALYLCASRGGSADTQYFGPGTRLTVL.

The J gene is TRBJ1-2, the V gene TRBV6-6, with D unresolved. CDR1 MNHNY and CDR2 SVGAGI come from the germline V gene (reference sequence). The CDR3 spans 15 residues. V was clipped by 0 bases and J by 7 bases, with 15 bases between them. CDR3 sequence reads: CASSYSSDKFGGYTF. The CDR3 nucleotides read TGTGCCAGCAGTTACTCTTCCGACAAATTCGGTGGCTACACCTTC.

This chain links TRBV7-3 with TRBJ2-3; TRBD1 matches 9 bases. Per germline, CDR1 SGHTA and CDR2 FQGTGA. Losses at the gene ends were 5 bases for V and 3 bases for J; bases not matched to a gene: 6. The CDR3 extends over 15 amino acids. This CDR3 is CASSLGQGLTDTQYF. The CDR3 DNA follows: TGTGCCAGCAGCCTCGGACAGGGGTTAACAGATACGCAGTATTTT.

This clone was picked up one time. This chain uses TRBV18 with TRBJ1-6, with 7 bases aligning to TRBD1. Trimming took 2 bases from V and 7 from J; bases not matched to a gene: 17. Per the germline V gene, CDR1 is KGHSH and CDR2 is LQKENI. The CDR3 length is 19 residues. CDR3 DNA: TGTGCCAGCTCACCATTCGAGTTTCCGGGACAGAATCCGAATTCACCCCTCCACTTT. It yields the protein CASSPFEFPGQNPNSPLHF.

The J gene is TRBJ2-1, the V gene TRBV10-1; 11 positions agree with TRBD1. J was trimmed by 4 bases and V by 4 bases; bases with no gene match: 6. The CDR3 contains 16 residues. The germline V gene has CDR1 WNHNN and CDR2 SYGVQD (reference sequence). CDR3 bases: TGCGCCAGCAGTGGAGGACAGGGGGCATTGTACAATGAGCAGTTCTTC. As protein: CASSGGQGALYNEQFF.

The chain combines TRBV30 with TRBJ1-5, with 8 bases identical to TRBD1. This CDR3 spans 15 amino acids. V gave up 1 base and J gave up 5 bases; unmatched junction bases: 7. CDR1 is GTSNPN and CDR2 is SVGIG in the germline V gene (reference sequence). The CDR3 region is CAWSALDRDDQPQHF. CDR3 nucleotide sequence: TGTGCCTGGAGTGCCCTGGACAGGGATGATCAGCCCCAGCATTTT.

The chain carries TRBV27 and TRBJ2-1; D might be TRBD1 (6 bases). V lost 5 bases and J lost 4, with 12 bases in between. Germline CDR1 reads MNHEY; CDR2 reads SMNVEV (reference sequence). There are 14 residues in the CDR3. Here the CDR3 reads CASSEYRDYNEQFF. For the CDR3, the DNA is TGTGCCAGCAGTGAGTACAGGGATTACAATGAGCAGTTCTTC.

The CDR3 bases are TGTGCCAGCAGCTTAGAGGGGACAGGGGCTGAAGCTTTCTTT. Amino acid sequence: CASSLEGTGAEAFF. The genes are TRBV7-9 and TRBJ1-1; 10 positions agree with TRBD1. V trimming: 1 base; J trimming: 6 bases; junction bases outside the gene matches: 2. The CDR3 covers 14 residues. Looked up from germline, CDR1 is SEHNR and CDR2 is FQNEAQ (reference sequence).

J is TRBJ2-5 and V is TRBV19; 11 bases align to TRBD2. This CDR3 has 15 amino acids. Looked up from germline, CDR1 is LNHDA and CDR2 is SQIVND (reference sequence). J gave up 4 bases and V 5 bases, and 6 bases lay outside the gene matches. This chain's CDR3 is CASSSRLAGIETQYF. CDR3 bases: TGTGCCAGTAGTTCGCGACTAGCGGGGATAGAGACCCAGTACTTC.

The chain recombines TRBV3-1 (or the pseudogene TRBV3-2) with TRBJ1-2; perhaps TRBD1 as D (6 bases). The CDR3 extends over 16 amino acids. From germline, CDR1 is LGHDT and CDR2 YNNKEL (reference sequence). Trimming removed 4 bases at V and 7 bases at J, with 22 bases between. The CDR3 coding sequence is TGTGCCAGCAGCCGATCCACCGGGACACCTCTAACTGGCTACACCTTC. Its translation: CASSRSTGTPLTGYTF.

CDR3 loop: CASSPQTGIEKLFF. The CDR3 DNA reads TGCGCCAGCAGCCCCCAGACAGGGATTGAAAAACTGTTTTTT. The V call is TRBV5-1, the J call TRBJ1-4, with 7 bases matching TRBD1. Trimming at V came to 4 bases and at J to 7 bases, leaving 7 bases not matched to a gene. The CDR3 totals 14 residues. The germline gives CDR1 SGHRS, CDR2 YFSETQ.

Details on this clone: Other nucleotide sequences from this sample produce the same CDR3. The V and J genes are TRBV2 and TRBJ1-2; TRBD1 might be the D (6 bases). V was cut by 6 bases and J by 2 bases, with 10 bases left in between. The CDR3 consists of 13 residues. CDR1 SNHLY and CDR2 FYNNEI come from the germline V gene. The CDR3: CASSPGQNYGYTF. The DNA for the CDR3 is TGTGCCAGCAGCCCCGGACAGAACTATGGCTACACCTTC.

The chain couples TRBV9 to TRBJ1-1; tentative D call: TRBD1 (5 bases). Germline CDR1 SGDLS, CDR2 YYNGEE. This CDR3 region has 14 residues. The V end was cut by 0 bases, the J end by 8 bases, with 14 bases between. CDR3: CASSVESGGGEAFF. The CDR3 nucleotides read TGTGCCAGCAGCGTAGAATCCGGCGGGGGGGAAGCTTTCTTT.

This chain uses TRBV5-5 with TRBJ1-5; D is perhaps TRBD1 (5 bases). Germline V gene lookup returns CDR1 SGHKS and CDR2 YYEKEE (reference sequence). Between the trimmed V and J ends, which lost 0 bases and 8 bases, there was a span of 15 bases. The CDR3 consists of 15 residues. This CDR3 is CASSLAMGGGKPQHF. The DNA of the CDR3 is TGTGCCAGCAGCTTGGCCATGGGGGGAGGCAAGCCCCAGCATTTT.

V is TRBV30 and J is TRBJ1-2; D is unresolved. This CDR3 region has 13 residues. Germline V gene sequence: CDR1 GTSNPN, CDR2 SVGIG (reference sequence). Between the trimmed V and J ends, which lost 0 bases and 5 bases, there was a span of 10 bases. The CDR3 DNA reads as TGTGCCTGGAGTGTAGACTACCCTTATGGCTACACCTTC. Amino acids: CAWSVDYPYGYTF. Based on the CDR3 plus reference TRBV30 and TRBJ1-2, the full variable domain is SQTIHQWPATLVQPVGSPLSLECTVEGTSNPNLYWYRQAAGRGLQLLFYSVGIGQISSEVPQNLSASRPQDRQFILSSKKLLLSDSGFYLCAWSVDYPYGYTFGSGTRLTVV.